Each of the 3 T cell receptor beta chains below was sequenced from the same sample in a study of personalized T cell therapy for brain tumors. For these TCRs, the target antigens are not known. Peptide-stimulated T cells supplied the RNA used for beta-chain CDR3 sequencing. The repertoire was sequenced with immunoSEQ multiplex PCR; TCRdb's copy has only in-frame clones and lacks some. The repertoire has approximately 1,900 clones, around 20% of them found once; the top ten carry 43%. The sequencing sample was made of a T cell product expanded with peptides in culture. The receptor set was obtained from a human donor with medulloblastoma.

This clone was seen at least ten times. The chain is built from TRBV15 and TRBJ2-1; D not certain. From germline, CDR1 is LNHNV and CDR2 YYDKDF (reference sequence). The CDR3 loop spans 12 amino acids. Trimming stripped 5 bases from V and 5 bases from J, with 7 bases between. CDR3 coding DNA: TGTGCCACCAGCGGGGATCACAATGAGCAGTTCTTC. Translation: CATSGDHNEQFF.

This clone is labeled large. The rearrangement uses TRBV6-6 and TRBJ2-4; D may match TRBD1 or TRBD2 (5 bases each). The length of the CDR3 is 15 residues. V lost 6 bases to trimming and J lost 2 bases, with 14 bases between them. CDR1 and CDR2 (germline): MNHNY, SVGAGI (reference sequence). CDR3 in DNA: TGTGCCAGCAGACCACGGTGGGGGACCAAAAACATTCAGTACTTC. Its translation: CASRPRWGTKNIQYF.

In its sample, this clone is large. Other DNA sequences within the sample encode an identical CDR3. The chain employs TRBV4-1 and TRBJ2-1, with 9 positions matching TRBD1. V trimming: 4 bases; J trimming: 4 bases; junction bases outside the gene matches: 5. CDR3 length equals 15 residues. CDR1 is MGHRA, CDR2 YSYEKL, per germline. The CDR3 sequence: CASSPQGALYNEQFF. For the CDR3, the DNA is TGCGCCAGCAGCCCACAGGGGGCCCTTTACAATGAGCAGTTCTTC.